These T cell receptor beta chains were read from a single sample in a study of T cell responses to AZD1222 COVID-19 vaccine. Some clones are missing from TCRdb's copy, which holds only in-frame ones; the method was immunoSEQ multiplex PCR. The table shows about 96,000 clones, with roughly 87% occurring only once. The source was peripheral blood, collected on day 0 of AZD1222 vaccination. The receptor source for this set is an adult in good health. CDR3s include the opening cysteine and the closing phenylalanine or tryptophan. Fields, in order: clone size, D gene, J gene, V gene, CDR3 length, CDR3 protein, CDR3 DNA. The D gene is left open where the match is weak. Rows may omit the clone size; those that give it use once, few, many or a size class.

>-|-|TRBJ2-6|TRBV30|16
CAWSLEGYSGANVLTF
TGTGCCTGGAGCCTAGAGGGTTACTCTGGGGCCAACGTCCTGACTTTC
>-|-|TRBJ1-6|TRBV6-6|17
CASSRLTRSSYNSPLHF
TGTGCCAGCAGTCGCCTAACCCGGAGCTCCTATAATTCACCCCTCCACTTT
>-|TRBD2|TRBJ2-5|TRBV10-3|15
CAISGAGGTQETQYF
TGTGCCATCAGTGGGGCGGGGGGCACTCAAGAGACCCAGTACTTC
>-|TRBD1|TRBJ2-2|TRBV7-9|13
CASRIRGSGELFF
TGTGCCAGCAGGATCAGGGGGTCCGGGGAGCTGTTTTTT
>-|-|TRBJ2-1|TRBV7-2|15
CASSLAGGRGDEQFF
TGTGCCAGCAGCTTAGCGGGGGGGCGAGGAGATGAGCAGTTCTTC
>-|TRBD2|TRBJ2-3|TRBV27|15
CASSSVAGGTDTQYF
TGTGCCAGCAGTTCAGTAGCGGGGGGCACAGATACGCAGTATTTT
>-|-|TRBJ1-1|TRBV28|12
CASIWGNTEAFF
TGTGCCAGCATTTGGGGGAACACTGAAGCTTTCTTT
>-|-|TRBJ1-1|TRBV29-1|14
CSVSGLGMNTEAFF
TGCAGCGTATCGGGTCTGGGGATGAACACTGAAGCTTTCTTT
>-|-|TRBJ1-2|TRBV3-1/TRBV3-2|16
CASSQDIRTATPGYTF
TGTGCCAGCAGCCAAGATATCAGGACAGCTACTCCTGGCTACACCTTC
>few|-|TRBJ2-5|TRBV5-6|13
CASSLGSQETQYF
TGTGCCAGCAGCTTGGGCAGCCAAGAGACCCAGTACTTC
>-|TRBD2|TRBJ2-3|TRBV15|18
CATSRGGGGHASTDTQYF
TGTGCCACCAGCAGAGGGGGCGGGGGTCACGCTAGCACAGATACGCAGTATTTT
>once|TRBD2|TRBJ2-2|TRBV7-2|17
CASLGTSGTQGTGELFF
TGTGCCAGTCTCGGGACTAGCGGAACCCAAGGGACCGGGGAGCTGTTTTTT
>-|-|TRBJ1-1|TRBV30|13
CAWSKMSNTEAFF
TGTGCCTGGAGTAAAATGAGTAACACTGAAGCTTTCTTT